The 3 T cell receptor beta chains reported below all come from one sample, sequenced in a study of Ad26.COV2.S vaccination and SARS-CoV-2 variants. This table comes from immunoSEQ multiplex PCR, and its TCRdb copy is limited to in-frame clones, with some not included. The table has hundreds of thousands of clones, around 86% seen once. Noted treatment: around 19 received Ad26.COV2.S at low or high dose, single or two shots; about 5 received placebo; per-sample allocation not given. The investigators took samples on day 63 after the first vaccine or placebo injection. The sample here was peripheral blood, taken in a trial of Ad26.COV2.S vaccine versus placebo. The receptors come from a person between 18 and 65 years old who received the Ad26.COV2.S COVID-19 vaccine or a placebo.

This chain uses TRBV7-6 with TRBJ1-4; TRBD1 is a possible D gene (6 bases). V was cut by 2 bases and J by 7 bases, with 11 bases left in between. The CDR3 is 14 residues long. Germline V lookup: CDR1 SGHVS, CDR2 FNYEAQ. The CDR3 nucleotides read TGTGCCAGCAGCTTATCAGGGGTGGGTGAAAAACTGTTTTTT. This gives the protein CASSLSGVGEKLFF.

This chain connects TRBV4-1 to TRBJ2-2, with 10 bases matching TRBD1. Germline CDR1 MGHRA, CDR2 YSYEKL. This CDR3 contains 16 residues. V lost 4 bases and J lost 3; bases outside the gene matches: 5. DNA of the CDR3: TGCGCCAGCAGCCCAAGGGACAGGGGAGACACCGGGGAGCTGTTTTTT. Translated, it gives CASSPRDRGDTGELFF.

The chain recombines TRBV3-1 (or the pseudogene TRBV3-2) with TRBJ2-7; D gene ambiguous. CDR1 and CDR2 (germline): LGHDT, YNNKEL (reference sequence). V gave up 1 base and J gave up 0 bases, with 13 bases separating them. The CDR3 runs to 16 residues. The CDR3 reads CASSQGARVLSYEQYF. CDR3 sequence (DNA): TGTGCCAGCAGCCAAGGGGCCCGGGTCCTCTCCTACGAGCAGTACTTC.